A single T cell receptor beta chain is shown here with its context. The data originate from a study of beta chain features in type 1 diabetes. The CDR3 covers 15 residues. Trimming cost V 10 bases and J 5 bases; bases outside gene matches: 10. Reverse transcription of all isolated RNA meant that expressed TCRB transcripts were sequenced. Generated by immunoSEQ multiplex PCR, the TCRdb table keeps only in-frame clones and is missing some. This repertoire shows 120,000 to 150,000 clones, under 60% found once; its top ten account for approximately 0.4%. The chain couples TRBV23-1 to TRBJ2-5; 13 bases match TRBD2. TRBV23-1 counts as an open reading frame of uncertain function. Sequencing used Tregs from blood. The TCR was taken from a man younger than 35 in good health. The CDR3 DNA is TGCGCCACCACTAGCGGGAGGGGGGTGAGGGAGACCCAGTACTTC. It translates to CATTSGRGVRETQYF.